This T cell receptor beta chain originates from a study of T cell repertoires in ileal Crohn's disease. Documented time point: inflamed ileum from the surgical specimen. Adults with ileal or ileocolonic Crohn's disease and an indication for resection were eligible. Sequencing was performed with immunoSEQ multiplex PCR; in TCRdb, only in-frame clones are kept and a portion is missing. Of about 15,000 clones in the sample, 76% are singletons; the top ten hold around 3.9%. CDR3 length: 13 amino acids. Per germline, CDR1 SQVTM and CDR2 ANQGSEA. The V end lost 4 bases, the J end lost 0 bases, and 10 bases lay between the germline ends.

The TCR originated in an adult with Crohn's disease. Source material: ileal tissue. The chain links TRBV29-1 to TRBJ2-7; maybe TRBD2 (5 bases). Here the CDR3 reads CSVGLTTSYEQYF. CDR3 sequence (DNA): TGCAGCGTTGGTTTGACTACCTCCTACGAGCAGTACTTC.